These 21 T cell receptor beta chains were sequenced from one sample in a study of blood T cell repertoires in COVID-19. Sequencing used immunoSEQ multiplex PCR; TCRdb keeps in-frame clones, though not all of them. The sample contains some 130,000 clones, 90% of which appear only once. The sequenced sample was peripheral blood. Receptors were obtained from a man aged 45 to 65 with active COVID-19.

The chain uses TRBV6-5 and TRBJ1-1; TRBD1 matches at 7 bases. CDR1 is MNHEY, CDR2 SVGAGI, per germline. Trimming took 5 bases from V and 2 from J; bases not matched to a gene: 5. CDR3 length equals 14 residues. The CDR3 DNA follows: TGTGCCAGCAGTAACAGGGGTATTAACACTGAAGCTTTCTTT. Its protein is CASSNRGINTEAFF.

This chain uses TRBV13 with TRBJ2-7; 9 nucleotides agree with TRBD1. The V segment lost 4 bases and the J segment 4 bases; nucleotides outside the gene matches: 5. This CDR3 has 14 amino acids. Germline loops: CDR1 PRHDT, CDR2 FYEKMQ (reference sequence). CDR3 DNA sequence: TGTGCCAGCAGCTACGAGGACAGGGGTTACGAGCAGTACTTC. This gives the protein CASSYEDRGYEQYF.

The CDR3 region has the DNA TGTGCCAGCAGCGCAATGACAGTGACTAACTATGGCTACACCTTC. Protein sequence: CASSAMTVTNYGYTF. This chain connects TRBV7-9 to TRBJ1-2; tentatively, D is TRBD1 (5 bases). CDR3 length equals 15 residues. CDR1 is SEHNR, CDR2 FQNEAQ, per germline (reference sequence). Trimming shortened V by 5 bases and J by 0 bases, and 13 bases separated the two germline ends.

The chain employs TRBV5-6 and TRBJ1-1, with D possibly TRBD1 on 5 matching bases. CDR1 is SGHDT, CDR2 YYEEEE, per germline. V lost 1 base to trimming and J lost 8 bases, with 18 bases between them. This CDR3 spans 15 amino acids. In DNA, the CDR3 is TGTGCCAGCAGCTTGAGGCAGGGAGGTGGAAAAGAAGCTTTCTTT. Amino acids: CASSLRQGGGKEAFF.

This clone appeared once. The chain combines TRBV19 with TRBJ2-3; no definite D call. The germline V gene encodes CDR1 LNHDA and CDR2 SQIVND (reference sequence). This CDR3 spans 15 amino acids. Trimming shortened V by 5 bases and J by 4 bases, and 16 bases separated the two germline ends. CDR3 sequence reads: CASSPPRVSPDTQYF. The CDR3 DNA reads as TGTGCCAGTAGTCCCCCGAGAGTATCCCCAGATACGCAGTATTTT.

This rearrangement joins TRBV30 to TRBJ2-1; 8 nucleotides align to TRBD2. Germline CDR1 GTSNPN, CDR2 SVGIG (reference sequence). This CDR3 contains 18 residues. Trimming cost V 0 bases and J 1 base; bases outside gene matches: 11. The CDR3 sequence: CAWSVAAGGRNSYNEQFF. In DNA, the CDR3 is TGTGCCTGGAGTGTTGCCGCGGGGGGCCGTAATTCCTACAATGAGCAGTTCTTC.

The genes are TRBV2 and TRBJ2-1; the D is unclear. Germline CDR1 is SNHLY and CDR2 is FYNNEI. V lost 6 bases and J 9 bases, leaving 12 bases between the germline ends. The CDR3 is 12 residues long. CDR3 DNA sequence: TGTGCCAGCAGGGGCCTTGGTAGTGAGCAGTTCTTC. This codes for CASRGLGSEQFF.

The chain uses TRBV5-5 and TRBJ1-6; the D gene is possibly TRBD1 (5 bases). This CDR3 comprises 20 residues. V was shortened by 5 bases and J by 0 bases, with 24 bases between the two germline ends. Germline assignment: CDR1 SGHKS and CDR2 YYEKEE (reference sequence). Here the CDR3 reads CASSLTLQVGGSSYNSPLHF. The CDR3 DNA reads TGTGCCAGCAGTCTGACCCTCCAAGTGGGGGGGAGCTCCTATAATTCACCCCTCCACTTT.

V and J are TRBV27 and TRBJ2-1; the D gene is possibly TRBD1 (6 bases). CDR3 length: 14 amino acids. V was cut by 7 bases and J by 6 bases, with 16 bases left in between. The germline CDR1 and CDR2 sequences are MNHEY and SMNVEV (reference sequence). The CDR3 reads CASKMGHGGNEQFF. CDR3 sequence (DNA): TGTGCCAGCAAAATGGGACACGGCGGCAATGAGCAGTTCTTC.

This chain joins TRBV25-1 and TRBJ2-1; D may be TRBD2 (5 bases). Germline V CDR1 and CDR2: MGHDK, SYGVNS. The CDR3 sequence is 13 residues long. The V end lost 6 bases, the J end lost 8 bases, and 14 bases lay between the germline ends. The CDR3 nucleotides read TGTGCCAGCAGCCTCCAGCTAGCCCATGAGCAGTTCTTC. This encodes CASSLQLAHEQFF.

The V and J genes are TRBV7-4 and TRBJ2-4, with D tentatively TRBD2 (5 bases). Trimming took off 5 bases at V and 0 bases at J, with 14 bases between the two ends. CDR1 and CDR2 (germline): SGHVT, SQSDAQ. CDR3 length: 16 residues. The CDR3 nucleotides are TGTGCCAGCAGCCTGCGATTGAGGGTAGCCAAAAACATTCAGTACTTC. Protein sequence: CASSLRLRVAKNIQYF.

V is TRBV9 and J is TRBJ2-2; TRBD2 might be the D (5 bases). This CDR3 is built from 13 residues. V lost 3 bases and J lost 6, with 9 bases in between. Germline loops: CDR1 SGDLS, CDR2 YYNGEE. For the CDR3, the DNA is TGTGCCAGCAGCGAGGAGGTGGCCGGGGAGCTGTTTTTT. As protein: CASSEEVAGELFF.

The CDR3 DNA follows: TGTGCCAGCACCCCCAGTCGGGCAACTAATGAAAAACTGTTTTTT. Its translation is CASTPSRATNEKLFF. The rearrangement joins TRBV6-6 to TRBJ1-4; D gene ambiguous. The CDR3 totals 15 residues. Germline values: CDR1 MNHNY, CDR2 SVGAGI (reference sequence). With 7 bases removed from V and 0 bases from J, the gap between germline ends came to 12 bases.

The chain links TRBV10-3 to TRBJ2-7; 9 bases are a match to TRBD1. CDR3 size: 18 residues. Germline CDR1 ENHRY, CDR2 SYGVKD. Unmatched junction bases numbered 13, after V lost 4 bases and J lost 0 bases. The CDR3, as DNA: TGTGCCATCAGTGTGGTGGGACAGGGTCCGCGCGCCTCCTACGAGCAGTACTTC. Encoded protein: CAISVVGQGPRASYEQYF.

This chain uses TRBV5-1 with TRBJ2-1, with D perhaps matching TRBD1 (6 bases). CDR1 SGHRS and CDR2 YFSETQ come from the germline V gene. The V gene lost 2 bases and the J gene lost 1 base, with 13 bases spanning the gap. CDR3 length: 16 amino acids. This chain's CDR3 is CASSFNQGLSYNEQFF. The CDR3 DNA sequence: TGCGCCAGCAGCTTTAATCAGGGGCTATCCTACAATGAGCAGTTCTTC. Filled out from reference TRBV5-1 and TRBJ2-1, the complete variable domain reads KAGVTQTPRYLIKTRGQQVTLSCSPISGHRSVSWYQQTPGQGLQFLFEYFSETQRNKGNFPGRFSGRQFSNSRSEMNVSTLELGDSALYLCASSFNQGLSYNEQFFGPGTRLTVL.

This chain connects TRBV29-1 to TRBJ1-1, with 7 bases identical to TRBD1. CDR1 and CDR2 from the germline V gene are SQVTM and ANQGSEA. The CDR3 totals 12 residues. V was clipped by 7 bases and J by 1 base; unmatched bases: 3. In DNA, the CDR3 is TGCAGCGGCAGGACAGGGAACACTGAAGCTTTCTTT. It codes for CSGRTGNTEAFF.

This sequence joins TRBV14 and TRBJ2-6; TRBD1 aligns across 8 bases. This CDR3 is 17 amino acids long. Unmatched junction bases numbered 9, after V lost 3 bases and J lost 5 bases. Germline CDR1 reads SGHDN; CDR2 reads FVKESK. The CDR3 DNA sequence: TGTGCCAGCAGCCATCTTGGACAGGGAAACTGGGCCAACGTCCTGACTTTC. This translates into CASSHLGQGNWANVLTF. Supplemented by reference TRBV14 and TRBJ2-6, the full variable domain reads EAGVTQFPSHSVIEKGQTVTLRCDPISGHDNLYWYRRVMGKEIKFLLHFVKESKQDESGMPNNRFLAERTGGTYSTLKVQPAELEDSGVYFCASSHLGQGNWANVLTFGAGSRLTVL.

The rearrangement uses TRBV7-9 and TRBJ2-7; D remains unclear. Germline lookup yields CDR1 SEHNR and CDR2 FQNEAQ (reference sequence). This CDR3 has 12 amino acids. Trimming stripped 1 base from V and 5 bases from J, with 6 bases between. The CDR3 region is CASSLGHDEQYF. CDR3 in DNA: TGTGCCAGCAGCTTAGGGCACGACGAGCAGTACTTC.

The count of this clone is one. V usage is TRBV12-5 and J usage is TRBJ2-1; 11 bases are shared with TRBD2. CDR3 length: 16 residues. Germline CDR1 and CDR2: LGHNT and FRNRAP. The trim removed 4 bases at V and 0 bases at J, leaving 2 bases unmatched. CDR3 DNA sequence: TGTGCTAGTGGTTCGGGACTAGCGGTCTCCTACAATGAGCAGTTCTTC. Its translation: CASGSGLAVSYNEQFF.

This clone has just one count. V is TRBV6-5 and J is TRBJ2-7, with 7 bases matching TRBD2. The CDR3 spans 13 residues. Unmatched junction bases numbered 10, after V lost 8 bases and J lost 6 bases. The germline gives CDR1 MNHEY, CDR2 SVGAGI. The CDR3 DNA is TGTGCCAGCTCCCCCGTGGTAGCGGGCGAGCAGTACGTC. It codes for CASSPVVAGEQYV.

The CDR3 DNA reads as TGTGCAAGTCGCTTAGGAGGAGGGAAGCGCAATCAGCCCCAGCATTTT. It encodes CASRLGGGKRNQPQHF. The V and J genes are TRBV12-2 and TRBJ1-5. TRBV12-2 is marked as a pseudogene. The CDR3 contains 16 residues.